What follows are 19 T cell receptor beta chains derived from one specimen sequenced in a study of blood T cell repertoires in COVID-19. The repertoire was sequenced with immunoSEQ multiplex PCR; TCRdb's copy has only in-frame clones and lacks some. This sample has about 240,000 clones, with around 85% found just once. The specimen was PBMCs or T cells enriched from blood (not recorded which). These receptors came from a woman aged 40 to 49 with acute COVID-19.

This chain uses TRBV6-5 with TRBJ2-2, with 9 bases that match TRBD1. The trim removed 6 bases at V and 5 bases at J, leaving 7 bases unmatched. CDR1 and CDR2 (germline): MNHEY, SVGAGI. The length of the CDR3 is 15 residues. The CDR3 nucleotides read TGTGCCAGCAGGTGGACAGGGGAGGATACCGGGGAGCTGTTTTTT. Translating it yields CASRWTGEDTGELFF.

The V gene is TRBV19, the J gene TRBJ2-7; 10 positions match TRBD2. CDR1 is LNHDA, CDR2 SQIVND, per germline (reference sequence). V lost 3 bases and J lost 7; bases outside the gene matches: 12. The length of the CDR3 is 16 residues. CDR3 region: CASSIGVVAGGNEQYF. The CDR3, as DNA: TGTGCCAGTAGTATCGGGGTGGTAGCGGGAGGAAATGAGCAGTACTTC.

This chain links TRBV9 with TRBJ1-2, with 12 bases matching TRBD1. The CDR3 loop spans 17 amino acids. V lost 4 bases, J lost 4 bases, and 11 bases stayed unmatched. Germline V CDR1 and CDR2: SGDLS, YYNGEE. In nucleotides, the CDR3 is TGTGCCAGCAGCAGCGGGACAGGGGGCGAGCAAGGCTATGGCTACACCTTC. It yields the protein CASSSGTGGEQGYGYTF.

This clone was seen a few times. CDR3 loop: CASSLGGGAGNTIYF. In nucleotides, the CDR3 is TGTGCCAGCAGCTTAGGCGGAGGGGCTGGAAACACCATATATTTT. The rearrangement uses TRBV11-2 and TRBJ1-3; perhaps TRBD1 as D (5 bases). Trimming shortened V by 1 base and J by 2 bases, and 9 bases separated the two germline ends. The CDR3 runs 15 residues. CDR1 SGHAT and CDR2 FQNNGV come from the germline V gene.

The chain carries TRBV30 and TRBJ1-4; no clear D. Per germline, CDR1 GTSNPN and CDR2 SVGIG (reference sequence). The CDR3 consists of 13 residues. V was pared by 0 bases and J by 10 bases, with 12 bases between. The CDR3 loop is CAWSVPTGGKLFF. CDR3 sequence (DNA): TGTGCCTGGAGTGTACCGACGGGAGGAAAACTGTTTTTT.

V gene TRBV30 combines with J gene TRBJ1-2, with D possibly TRBD1 on 5 matching bases. With 3 bases removed from V and 7 bases from J, the gap between germline ends came to 12 bases. CDR3 length: 12 amino acids. Looked up from germline, CDR1 is GTSNPN and CDR2 is SVGIG (reference sequence). The CDR3 region is CAWSGQGLGYTF. The CDR3 region has the DNA TGTGCCTGGAGCGGTCAGGGACTTGGCTACACCTTC.

The CDR3 here is CASSTTGLGCEKLFF. The CDR3 coding sequence is TGTGCCAGCAGCACGACAGGCTTAGGATGTGAAAAACTGTTTTTT. The chain is built from TRBV21-1 and TRBJ1-4; the table's D call, TRBD1, has no DNA check behind it. TRBV21-1 is shown as a pseudogene. CDR3 length: 15 residues.

This chain links TRBV3-1 (or the pseudogene TRBV3-2) with TRBJ2-3; a possible D gene is TRBD2 (6 bases). The V end was cut by 5 bases, the J end by 0 bases, with 9 bases between. CDR3 length equals 14 residues. Looked up from germline, CDR1 is LGHDT and CDR2 is YNNKEL (reference sequence). CDR3 bases: TGTGCCAGCAGCTACAGCGGGAGCACAGATACGCAGTATTTT. The encoded protein is CASSYSGSTDTQYF.

The chain couples TRBV3-1 (or the pseudogene TRBV3-2) to TRBJ2-5; 9 bases fit TRBD2. This CDR3 has 15 residues. Trimming took 3 bases from V and 4 from J; bases not matched to a gene: 6. The germline gives CDR1 LGHDT, CDR2 YNNKEL (reference sequence). The CDR3: CASSHPIAGAETQYF. CDR3 sequence (DNA): TGTGCCAGCAGCCATCCCATAGCGGGAGCAGAGACCCAGTACTTC.

The chain's CDR3 is CASSLQAGLRYNEQFF. DNA of the CDR3: TGTGCCAGCAGCTTACAAGCGGGGCTGAGGTACAATGAGCAGTTCTTC. The chain joins TRBV7-6 to TRBJ2-1; TRBD2 agrees at 7 bases. V lost 2 bases to trimming and J lost 4 bases; unmatched junction nucleotides: 8. This CDR3 spans 16 amino acids. CDR1 is SGHVS, CDR2 FNYEAQ, per germline. Using reference TRBV7-6 and TRBJ2-1 for the parts outside the CDR3, the full variable domain is GAGVSQSPRYKVTKRGQDVALRCDPISGHVSLYWYRQALGQGPEFLTYFNYEAQQDKSGLPNDRFSAERPEGSISTLTIQRTEQRDSAMYRCASSLQAGLRYNEQFFGPGTRLTVL.

In DNA form, the CDR3 reads TGCGCCAGCAGCTTGATACAGGGAAACACCGGGGAGCTGTTTTTT. This gives the protein CASSLIQGNTGELFF. The chain employs TRBV5-1 and TRBJ2-2; weak D call: TRBD1 (6 bases). V lost 1 base and J lost 2, with 9 bases in between. In germline, CDR1 is SGHRS, CDR2 YFSETQ. The CDR3 is 15 residues long.

V is TRBV29-1 and J is TRBJ1-2; maybe TRBD1 (5 bases). Per the germline V gene, CDR1 is SQVTM and CDR2 is ANQGSEA. The germline V and J ends were trimmed by 1 base and 6 bases, with 15 bases remaining between them. The CDR3 totals 14 residues. In nucleotides, the CDR3 is TGCAGCGTTGAAGTGGGGCTGGGAATAAATGGCTACACCTTC. This encodes CSVEVGLGINGYTF.

On this clone itself: The same CDR3 is also encoded by other DNA sequences in this sample. This chain joins TRBV7-9 and TRBJ2-3, with D unclear. The CDR3 totals 14 residues. Germline values: CDR1 SEHNR, CDR2 FQNEAQ (reference sequence). V was clipped by 3 bases and J by 0 bases, with 7 bases between them. The CDR3 region is CASSFSSSTDTQYF. CDR3 DNA sequence: TGTGCCAGCAGCTTTTCCTCTAGCACAGATACGCAGTATTTT.

V usage is TRBV6-5 and J usage is TRBJ1-2; D is perhaps TRBD1 (5 bases). The V end lost 4 bases, the J end lost 5 bases, and 11 bases lay between the germline ends. In germline, CDR1 is MNHEY, CDR2 SVGAGI. The CDR3 sequence is 13 residues long. CDR3: CASSSRGLYGYTF. CDR3 sequence (DNA): TGTGCCAGCAGTTCCCGGGGACTTTATGGCTACACCTTC.

The chain has TRBV9 and TRBJ2-7; D gene uncertain. Germline V lookup: CDR1 SGDLS, CDR2 YYNGEE. CDR3 size: 14 residues. Trimming took 1 base from V and 0 from J, leaving 8 bases between them. The CDR3 DNA reads as TGTGCCAGCAGCGTAATGGGCAACTCCTACGAGCAGTACTTC. Encoded protein: CASSVMGNSYEQYF.

About this clone itself: Since a much larger clone is just one base distant, this may be a read error. The same CDR3 is also encoded by other DNA sequences in this sample. The CDR3 DNA reads TGTGCCAGCACCCTCTCCCCGGCCGGGGAGCTGTTTTTT. The encoded protein is CASTLSPAGELFF. V gene TRBV25-1 combines with J gene TRBJ2-2; D unresolved. Germline V gene data show CDR1 as MGHDK and CDR2 as SYGVNS. Trimming took 7 bases from V and 6 from J, leaving 12 bases between them. CDR3 length equals 13 residues.

The chain couples TRBV18 to TRBJ2-1; 11 bases map to TRBD2. The ends lost 0 bases at V and 1 base at J; junction bases unmatched: 5. The length of the CDR3 is 18 residues. Germline CDR1 and CDR2: KGHSH and LQKENI. As DNA, the CDR3 is TGTGCCAGCTCACCACCTAGCGGGAGGGCCAGGTCCTACAATGAGCAGTTCTTC. This codes for CASSPPSGRARSYNEQFF.

This clone showed up just once. The J gene is TRBJ1-5, the V gene TRBV2; no firm D call. This CDR3 spans 14 amino acids. CDR1 is SNHLY and CDR2 is FYNNEI in the germline V gene. The V gene lost 3 bases and the J gene lost 0 bases, with 6 bases spanning the gap. This chain's CDR3 is CASSDADSNQPQHF. The CDR3 coding sequence is TGTGCCAGCAGTGACGCAGATAGCAATCAGCCCCAGCATTTT.

The V gene is TRBV5-1, the J gene TRBJ2-5; weak D call: TRBD2 (5 bases). Germline V gene data show CDR1 as SGHRS and CDR2 as YFSETQ. This CDR3 is 11 amino acids long. V was pared by 6 bases and J by 4 bases, with 7 bases between. CDR3 sequence (DNA): TGCGCCAGCACCGGAGGAGAGACCCAGTACTTC. This translates into CASTGGETQYF.